This TCR beta chain was sequenced during a study of CD8 T cells in ankylosing spondylitis. One entry per CDR3 protein results from TCRdb running MiXCR on the 5' RACE reads. The profile shows some 840,000 distinct CDR3 sequences, roughly 10% of them singletons. This clonotype was seen at least ten times. As yet, its antigen is unknown. Study outcomes and limitations: What seemed typical of ankylosing spondylitis blood was a TCR beta motif built from fewer than ten highly homologous variants.

Deletions cut 0 bases from V and 1 base from J, with 9 bases between. CDR1 MNHEY and CDR2 SVGAGI come from the germline V gene. CDR3 size: 15 residues. Sequencing was performed on blood, either unsorted or a sorted T cell fraction (not recorded which). The chain joins TRBV6-5 to TRBJ1-1; D is perhaps TRBD1 (6 bases). The sequence derives from a male donor with ankylosing spondylitis. The CDR3 spells CASSYSTGENTEAFF. The CDR3, as DNA: TGTGCCAGCAGTTACTCGACAGGTGAGAACACTGAAGCTTTCTTT.